What follows are 9 T cell receptor beta chains derived from one specimen sequenced in a study of identical twins. TCRdb reprocessed the 5' RACE reads via MiXCR and lists one record per CDR3 protein. The repertoire holds over 550,000 distinct CDR3 sequences, with just over 7% as singletons. The same sample was also studied in work on yellow fever vaccine responses in identical twins.

Input material: PBMCs. The receptors derive from a woman aged 18-29 years in good health.

At least ten counts were recorded for this clonotype. The chain has TRBV7-8 and TRBJ1-5, with D tentatively TRBD1 (6 bases). V gave up 5 bases and J gave up 5 bases, with 13 bases separating them. The CDR3 has 14 residues. Looked up from germline, CDR1 is SGHVS and CDR2 is FQNEAQ. The CDR3 reads CASSRGDTDQPQHF. DNA of the CDR3: TGTGCCAGCAGCCGAGGGGACACCGATCAGCCCCAGCATTTT.

In this sample, this clonotype turned up a few times. This rearrangement joins TRBV3-1 to TRBJ2-3; D gene unclear. V was clipped by 4 bases and J by 1 base, with 12 bases between them. Germline CDR1 reads LGHDT; CDR2 reads YNNKEL (reference sequence). The CDR3 runs 15 residues. In DNA, the CDR3 is TGTGCCAGCAGCCCTAGTACGTCTGGCACAGATACGCAGTATTTT. Its translation: CASSPSTSGTDTQYF.

The CDR3 region has the DNA TGTGCCAGCAGGACAGCCTCCGAGCAGTACGTC. Translation: CASRTASEQYV. The rearrangement links TRBV6-1 to TRBJ2-7; tentatively, D is TRBD1 (5 bases). The CDR3 consists of 11 residues. Germline loops: CDR1 MNHNS, CDR2 SASEGT. V lost 6 bases and J lost 6, with 9 bases in between.

The chain has TRBV2 and TRBJ2-1, with 14 bases fitting TRBD2. With V trimmed by 8 bases and J by 3 bases, 0 bases remained unmatched. The CDR3 has 14 residues. Germline V gives CDR1 SNHLY, CDR2 FYNNEI. CDR3 DNA: TGTGCCAGCGGGACTAGCGGGGGCTACAATGAGCAGTTCTTC. Its translation: CASGTSGGYNEQFF.

This clonotype showed up just a few times. This CDR3 reads CASSVVAGETYEQYF. The CDR3 DNA is TGTGCCAGCAGCGTAGTAGCGGGAGAGACCTACGAGCAGTACTTC. This chain connects TRBV9 to TRBJ2-7, with 9 nucleotides matching TRBD2. With 0 bases clipped from V and 2 bases from J, the junction kept 3 bases outside the gene matches. This CDR3 contains 15 residues. Germline CDR1 reads SGDLS; CDR2 reads YYNGEE.

This clonotype has ten or more counts. The chain carries TRBV29-1 and TRBJ2-2; D perhaps matches TRBD2 (6 bases). V lost 6 bases to trimming and J lost 1 base, with 9 bases between them. Per the germline V gene, CDR1 is SQVTM and CDR2 is ANQGSEA. The CDR3 is 13 amino acids. The CDR3 protein is CSVRGLNTGELFF. The CDR3 DNA is TGCAGCGTGCGGGGACTGAACACCGGGGAGCTGTTTTTT.

This clonotype was seen ten or more times. For the CDR3, the DNA is TGTGCCAGTAGTTACCGACAGATCTCTGGGGCCAACGTCCTGACTTTC. Encoded protein: CASSYRQISGANVLTF. The V gene is TRBV19, the J gene TRBJ2-6; tentative D call: TRBD1 (5 bases). Germline V gene sequence: CDR1 LNHDA, CDR2 SQIVND (reference sequence). The V end was cut by 5 bases, the J end by 0 bases, with 11 bases between. This CDR3 comprises 16 residues. Full variable domain (remainder filled in from reference TRBV19 and TRBJ2-6): DGGITQSPKYLFRKEGQNVTLSCEQNLNHDAMYWYRQDPGQGLRLIYYSQIVNDFQKGDIAEGYSVSREKKESFPLTVTSAQKNPTAFYLCASSYRQISGANVLTFGAGSRLTVL.

This clonotype was detected ten times or more. One junction end does not reproduce the germline sequence, and a read error may be involved. V is TRBV5-1 and J is TRBJ2-3; TRBD2 matches at 12 bases. Germline-derived CDR1 and CDR2 are SGHRS and YFSETQ. CDR3 size: 15 residues. The DNA of the CDR3 is TGTGCCAGCAGCCCCGGGACTAGCGGGACAGATACGCAGTATTTT. Amino acids: CASSPGTSGTDTQYF.

The chain uses TRBV11-3 and TRBJ2-1; 8 bases line up with TRBD1. V shed 5 bases, J shed 7 bases, and the junction held 10 bases outside the gene matches. Looked up from germline, CDR1 is SGHNT and CDR2 is YENEEA. This CDR3 region has 15 residues. CDR3 DNA sequence: TGTGCCAGCAGCCCCGACAGGGGTGGTATGAATGAGCAGTTCTTC. Protein product: CASSPDRGGMNEQFF.